The 15 T cell receptor beta chains reported below all come from one sample, sequenced in a study of cytomegalovirus exposure and HLA in healthy donors. PCR involved 60 Vbeta and 13 Jbeta primers. Libraries were prepared by immunoSEQ multiplex PCR; TCRdb keeps only in-frame clonotypes and omits some of them. The sample consists of approximately 51,000 clones, around three quarters of them appearing once. The material sequenced was PBMCs. Source of these receptors: a man aged 30 to 39 in good health and CMV-seronegative.

This clone was seen a handful of times. This rearrangement joins TRBV10-2 to TRBJ1-1, with 9 bases fitting TRBD1. The CDR3 runs to 14 residues. J gave up 1 base and V 6 bases, and 3 bases lay outside the gene matches. Germline CDR1 and CDR2: WSHSY and SAAADI. CDR3 region: CASRSQGANTEAFF. CDR3 nucleotide sequence: TGCGCCAGCAGGTCACAGGGGGCGAACACTGAAGCTTTCTTT.

V and J are TRBV5-4 and TRBJ2-7; TRBD1 might be the D (6 bases). V gave up 0 bases and J gave up 2 bases, with 12 bases separating them. The germline gives CDR1 SGHNT, CDR2 YYREEE (reference sequence). The CDR3 extends over 15 amino acids. The CDR3 is CASSLGQVGPYEQYV. CDR3 nucleotide sequence: TGTGCCAGCAGCTTGGGACAGGTGGGTCCCTACGAGCAGTACGTC.

This rearrangement joins TRBV6-5 to TRBJ2-7, with 10 nucleotides matching TRBD2. Trimming cost V 8 bases and J 6 bases; bases outside gene matches: 10. The CDR3 length is 14 residues. Germline CDR1 and CDR2: MNHEY and SVGAGI. The CDR3 region has the DNA TGTGCCAGCGCGGCTCTAGCGGGAGTTCCCGAGCAGTACTTC. Translated, it gives CASAALAGVPEQYF.

This chain uses TRBV27 with TRBJ2-5; 8 bases map to TRBD2. Germline loops: CDR1 MNHEY, CDR2 SMNVEV (reference sequence). Trimming removed 4 bases from V and 0 bases from J; junction bases left unmatched: 7. CDR3 length: 16 amino acids. CDR3 sequence (DNA): TGTGCCAGCAGTTATCTAAGCGGGAGTCACCAAGAGACCCAGTACTTC. It translates to CASSYLSGSHQETQYF.

V usage is TRBV4-1 and J usage is TRBJ1-2; TRBD1 matches 7 bases. Per germline, CDR1 MGHRA and CDR2 YSYEKL. The V segment lost 2 bases and the J segment 1 base; nucleotides outside the gene matches: 4. The CDR3 sequence is 15 residues long. CDR3: CASSQRWDSNYGYTF. The CDR3 coding sequence is TGCGCCAGCAGCCAACGATGGGACAGTAACTATGGCTACACCTTC.

This chain joins TRBV19 and TRBJ1-2, with D perhaps TRBD1 (5 bases). The CDR3 has 15 residues. V lost 4 bases, J lost 3 bases, and 15 bases lay in between. CDR1 and CDR2 from the germline V gene are LNHDA and SQIVND (reference sequence). DNA for the CDR3: TGTGCCAGTAGTACCTGGCAGGGCGGAGACTATGGCTACACCTTC. Its translation: CASSTWQGGDYGYTF.

The V call is TRBV11-3, the J call TRBJ2-1, with TRBD2 matching 7 bases. CDR3 length: 12 residues. J lost 10 bases, V lost 3 bases, and 3 bases had no gene match. Per germline, CDR1 SGHNT and CDR2 YENEEA. The CDR3 reads CASSFLRGEQFF. In nucleotides, the CDR3 is TGTGCCAGCAGCTTTCTGCGGGGGGAGCAGTTCTTC.

The chain is built from TRBV9 and TRBJ2-3; D call uncertain. The CDR3 sequence is 15 residues long. Germline-derived CDR1 and CDR2 are SGDLS and YYNGEE. V gave up 3 bases and J gave up 3 bases, with 14 bases separating them. CDR3 DNA: TGTGCCAGCAGCGCCGTTGGGCAGCCTACAGATACGCAGTATTTT. Translated: CASSAVGQPTDTQYF.

In its sample, this clone was seen a few times. The chain is built from TRBV2 and TRBJ1-5, with 10 bases aligning to TRBD1. Germline CDR1 reads SNHLY; CDR2 reads FYNNEI. Unmatched junction bases numbered 8, after V lost 6 bases and J lost 6 bases. This CDR3 has 15 amino acids. The CDR3 spells CASRQGTGDSQPQHF. In DNA form, the CDR3 reads TGTGCCAGCAGACAAGGGACAGGGGATAGTCAGCCCCAGCATTTT.

The J gene is TRBJ1-5, the V gene TRBV30; no clear D gene. V dropped 3 bases and J dropped 0 bases, with 12 bases sitting between them. The CDR3 runs 15 residues. In germline, CDR1 is GTSNPN, CDR2 SVGIG (reference sequence). CDR3 sequence (DNA): TGTGCCTGGAGCCGGAGTGAGTATAGCAATCAGCCCCAGCATTTT. Its protein product is CAWSRSEYSNQPQHF.

V is TRBV5-1 and J is TRBJ2-7; 11 bases agree with TRBD2. The germline gives CDR1 SGHRS, CDR2 YFSETQ. Trimming cost V 5 bases and J 4 bases; bases outside gene matches: 5. The CDR3 runs 14 residues. CDR3 in amino acids: CASSTSGRSYEQYF. The CDR3 bases are TGCGCCAGCAGTACTAGCGGGAGATCGTACGAGCAGTACTTC.

This chain connects TRBV5-4 to TRBJ1-1, with a weak D call TRBD1 (5 bases). Germline CDR1 and CDR2: SGHNT and YYREEE (reference sequence). The CDR3 loop spans 13 amino acids. Trimming removed 6 bases at V and 4 bases at J, with 13 bases between. CDR3 sequence: CASNLRGGTEAFF. The CDR3 DNA is TGTGCCAGCAACCTCCGGGGGGGCACTGAAGCTTTCTTT.

The chain employs TRBV6-1 and TRBJ2-1; D perhaps matches TRBD2 (6 bases). CDR1 and CDR2 (germline): MNHNS, SASEGT. Trimming removed 8 bases from V and 4 bases from J, with 15 bases in between. CDR3 length: 14 amino acids. CDR3 in DNA: TGTGCCAGCCGCCGAGGAGGGGATTACAATGAGCAGTTCTTC. Translating it yields CASRRGGDYNEQFF.

This rearrangement joins TRBV7-2 to TRBJ2-1; 8 bases are a match to TRBD2. The CDR3 is 15 amino acids. Unmatched junction bases numbered 12, after V lost 4 bases and J lost 10 bases. The germline V gene encodes CDR1 SGHTA and CDR2 FQGNSA. The DNA for the CDR3 is TGTGCCAGCAGCTCCCGGAGCGGGAGTTGGGGGGAGCAGTTCTTC. Its translation is CASSSRSGSWGEQFF.

V usage is TRBV5-8 and J usage is TRBJ1-2; TRBD1 might be the D (6 bases). In germline, CDR1 is SGHTS, CDR2 YDEGEE. The CDR3 runs 14 residues. V was trimmed by 0 bases and J by 2 bases, leaving 8 bases between them. As DNA, the CDR3 is TGTGCCAGCAGCTTGGCCGGGACAAACTATGGCTACACCTTC. It translates to CASSLAGTNYGYTF.